Below are 26 T cell receptor beta chains sequenced from a single sample in a study of T cell repertoires in cytomegalovirus infection. A single record per CDR3 protein comes from TCRdb applying MiXCR to the reads. The table shows hundreds of thousands of distinct CDR3 sequences, with roughly a third occurring only once. Their cognate antigens are unknown. Sequencing used cultured PBMCs, obtained from culture after CMV antigen stimulation. The source of these receptors is a human donor in good health (CMV status not recorded). Some clones in this sample may be carry-over from other donors' samples.

The sample holds a few counts of this clonotype. This chain connects TRBV7-9 to TRBJ1-4, with D unresolved. Between the trimmed V and J ends, which lost 5 bases and 8 bases, there was a span of 9 bases. Germline V gene data show CDR1 as SEHNR and CDR2 as FQNEAQ (reference sequence). The CDR3 extends over 12 amino acids. Written as DNA, the CDR3 is TGTGCCAGCAGCACCCAGAGAGAAAAACTGTTTTTT. Amino acids: CASSTQREKLFF.

This clonotype was counted ten times or more. V and J are TRBV7-2 and TRBJ1-5; D remains ambiguous. Trimming pared 1 base from V and 5 bases from J, leaving 9 bases between. Germline V lookup: CDR1 SGHTA, CDR2 FQGNSA. The CDR3 length is 14 residues. The CDR3 nucleotides are TGTGCCAGCAGCTTAGATGGGGATGATCAGCCCCAGCATTTT. It encodes CASSLDGDDQPQHF.

The chain employs TRBV7-9 and TRBJ1-1; D gene uncertain. Germline values: CDR1 SEHNR, CDR2 FQNEAQ (reference sequence). The CDR3 runs 12 residues. The V and J ends lost 5 bases and 5 bases respectively, with 9 bases between them. The CDR3 nucleotides read TGTGCCAGCAGCCGAGTCGGGACTGAAGCTTTCTTT. Translated: CASSRVGTEAFF. Supplemented by reference TRBV7-9 and TRBJ1-1, the full variable domain reads DTGVSQNPRHKITKRGQNVTFRCDPISEHNRLYWYRQTLGQGPEFLTYFQNEAQLEKSRLLSDRFSAERPKGSFSTLEIQRTEQGDSAMYLCASSRVGTEAFFGQGTRLTVV.

V usage is TRBV7-2 and J usage is TRBJ2-1; D gene ambiguous. CDR3 size: 17 residues. V was shortened by 8 bases and J by 7 bases, with 27 bases between the two germline ends. Germline V gene sequence: CDR1 SGHTA, CDR2 FQGNSA. The DNA of the CDR3 is TGTGCCAGCGGCCCTAGTTTCGGCCGTCCCCAGTCTAATGAGCAGTTCTTC. Translated, it gives CASGPSFGRPQSNEQFF.

This chain joins TRBV6-6 and TRBJ1-2; TRBD1 agrees at 7 bases. The CDR3 has 15 amino acids. V lost 2 bases and J lost 0; bases outside the gene matches: 3. Germline CDR1 is MNHNY and CDR2 is SVGAGI (reference sequence). The CDR3 sequence: CASSYPTGANYGYTF. DNA for the CDR3: TGTGCCAGCAGTTACCCAACAGGGGCTAACTATGGCTACACCTTC.

This clonotype was seen a handful of times. The CDR3 loop reads CATSDFGDRGPYEQYV. The CDR3 bases are TGTGCCACCAGTGATTTCGGGGACAGAGGGCCCTACGAGCAGTACGTC. This chain connects TRBV24-1 to TRBJ2-7; the match to TRBD1 covers 7 bases. This CDR3 spans 16 amino acids. Losses at the gene ends were 1 base for V and 2 bases for J; bases not matched to a gene: 7. Germline-derived CDR1 and CDR2 are KGHDR and SFDVKD.

J is TRBJ2-2 and V is TRBV7-9; D gene uncertain. The CDR3 is made up of 16 amino acids. The V and J ends lost 2 bases and 5 bases respectively, with 15 bases between them. CDR1 and CDR2 from the germline V gene are SEHNR and FQNEAQ (reference sequence). DNA of the CDR3: TGTGCCAGCAGCTTACTGGAGTTTGTTAGGACCGGGGAGCTGTTTTTT. This gives the protein CASSLLEFVRTGELFF.

This clonotype was detected once. V is TRBV30 and J is TRBJ2-3; 10 bases line up with TRBD2. Germline CDR1 reads GTSNPN; CDR2 reads SVGIG (reference sequence). The ends lost 2 bases at V and 4 bases at J; junction bases unmatched: 15. This CDR3 is built from 18 residues. The CDR3 loop is CAWSIWWASGSFPDTQYF. The CDR3 nucleotides read TGTGCCTGGAGTATCTGGTGGGCTAGCGGGAGTTTCCCAGATACGCAGTATTTT.

This rearrangement joins TRBV5-1 to TRBJ1-1, with a tentative D call TRBD1 (5 bases). Germline assignment: CDR1 SGHRS and CDR2 YFSETQ. The CDR3 length is 15 residues. The ends were cut back, 3 bases at V and 3 bases at J, with 15 bases in the middle. This chain's CDR3 is CASSSRGVADTEAFF. Written as DNA, the CDR3 is TGCGCCAGCAGCTCCCGAGGGGTGGCAGACACTGAAGCTTTCTTT.

The chain recombines TRBV7-9 with TRBJ1-1, with 10 bases that match TRBD1. The CDR3 sequence is 16 residues long. The V gene's germline CDR1 is SEHNR and CDR2 FQNEAQ (reference sequence). V gave up 2 bases and J gave up 4 bases; unmatched junction bases: 7. The CDR3 protein is CASSLRGQGRSTEAFF. CDR3 coding DNA: TGTGCCAGCAGCTTAAGGGGACAGGGGCGATCCACTGAAGCTTTCTTT.

This chain joins TRBV18 and TRBJ2-1, with 8 positions matching TRBD1. The V segment lost 2 bases and the J segment 9 bases; nucleotides outside the gene matches: 3. The germline V gene has CDR1 KGHSH and CDR2 LQKENI. This CDR3 contains 13 residues. CDR3 coding DNA: TGTGCCAGCTCACCAGGACAGGGTACTGAGCAGTTCTTC. The encoded protein is CASSPGQGTEQFF.

The table lists this clonotype with a few counts. The chain is built from TRBV28 and TRBJ2-1; 12 nucleotides match TRBD2. Germline V gene sequence: CDR1 MDHEN, CDR2 SYDVKM. Losses at the gene ends were 3 bases for V and 9 bases for J; bases not matched to a gene: 12. The CDR3 covers 17 residues. Here the CDR3 DNA reads TGTGCCAGCAGTTTTATCGGTCGACTAGCGGGAGTTAGTGAGCAGTTCTTC. The encoded protein is CASSFIGRLAGVSEQFF.

The chain links TRBV11-2 to TRBJ2-1, with a possible D match to TRBD2 (6 bases). Germline CDR1 is SGHAT and CDR2 is FQNNGV. The V end lost 3 bases, the J end lost 12 bases, and 18 bases lay between the germline ends. CDR3 size: 14 residues. The CDR3 nucleotides read TGTGCCAGCAGCTTCGGGACTCCCCTACACGGGCAGTTCTTC. Amino acid sequence: CASSFGTPLHGQFF. The full variable domain, rest sourced from reference TRBV11-2 and TRBJ2-1, is EAGVAQSPRYKIIEKRQSVAFWCNPISGHATLYWYQQILGQGPKLLIQFQNNGVVDDSQLPKDRFSAERLKGVDSTLKIQPAKLEDSAVYLCASSFGTPLHGQFFGPGTRLTVL.

On this clonotype itself: A single base separates this from a much larger clone, so it may be a read error. The V call is TRBV20-1, the J call TRBJ2-3; perhaps TRBD2 as D (6 bases). CDR3 size: 16 residues. Germline CDR1 and CDR2: DFQATT and SNEGSKA (reference sequence). Trimming took 5 bases from V and 6 from J, leaving 24 bases between them. The CDR3 loop is CSADPGGAGEVDTQYF. In DNA, the CDR3 is TGCAGTGCTGACCCCGGAGGAGCGGGTGAGGTGGATACGCAGTATTTT.

This clonotype appeared a few times. The chain couples TRBV7-8 to TRBJ2-2; D is perhaps TRBD2 (5 bases). Germline V CDR1 and CDR2: SGHVS, FQNEAQ. CDR3 size: 16 residues. With 2 bases removed from V and 0 bases from J, the gap between germline ends came to 10 bases. CDR3 sequence: CASSLRETANTGELFF. The CDR3 DNA sequence: TGTGCCAGCAGCTTAAGGGAGACCGCGAACACCGGGGAGCTGTTTTTT.

This chain connects TRBV11-2 to TRBJ2-1, with 8 bases that match TRBD2. Per the germline V gene, CDR1 is SGHAT and CDR2 is FQNNGV. CDR3 length: 15 amino acids. The trim removed 2 bases at V and 7 bases at J, leaving 7 bases unmatched. The CDR3 DNA reads TGTGCCAGCAGCTTATTTAGCGGGATGCGGAATGAGCAGTTCTTC. Protein sequence: CASSLFSGMRNEQFF.

The chain employs TRBV6-2 or TRBV6-3 and TRBJ1-5, with D possibly matching TRBD1 (6 bases). CDR1 and CDR2 (germline): MNHEY, SVGEGT. The V end lost 5 bases, the J end lost 1 base, and 15 bases lay between the germline ends. This CDR3 has 16 residues. The CDR3: CASSESRGVSNQPQHF. CDR3 DNA: TGTGCCAGCAGTGAATCCAGGGGAGTAAGCAATCAGCCCCAGCATTTT.

This clonotype was picked up a small number of times. The chain is built from TRBV27 and TRBJ1-5; unclear D gene. The V end lost 3 bases, the J end lost 1 base, and 13 bases lay between the germline ends. Germline loops: CDR1 MNHEY, CDR2 SMNVEV (reference sequence). CDR3 length: 16 amino acids. The CDR3 protein is CASSLIGVVSNQPQHF. In DNA form, the CDR3 reads TGTGCCAGCAGTTTGATCGGTGTAGTAAGCAATCAGCCCCAGCATTTT.

J is TRBJ2-4 and V is TRBV27; 8 bases line up with TRBD1. Germline V gene data show CDR1 as MNHEY and CDR2 as SMNVEV (reference sequence). The CDR3 loop spans 14 amino acids. The ends lost 3 bases at V and 6 bases at J; junction bases unmatched: 4. CDR3 loop: CASSLDRVSNIQYF. In DNA form, the CDR3 reads TGTGCCAGCAGTTTGGACAGGGTCTCAAACATTCAGTACTTC.

In its sample, this clonotype was seen a few times. The chain is built from TRBV27 and TRBJ2-5; TRBD2 matches at 7 bases. The CDR3 extends over 18 amino acids. V dropped 2 bases and J dropped 1; count of bases not matched to a gene: 13. The V gene's germline CDR1 is MNHEY and CDR2 SMNVEV (reference sequence). The CDR3 DNA follows: TGTGCCAGCAGTTTACGGGGAGGAGTAGCGGGCCTCCAAGAGACCCAGTACTTC. Protein product: CASSLRGGVAGLQETQYF.

This clonotype was seen a few times. The chain couples TRBV5-1 to TRBJ2-6, with 15 bases identical to TRBD2. This CDR3 is built from 19 residues. Germline CDR1 is SGHRS and CDR2 is YFSETQ. V dropped 4 bases and J dropped 3; count of bases not matched to a gene: 8. The CDR3 DNA reads as TGCGCCAGCAGCACACCGGGACTAGCGGGAGGAAGTGGGGCCAACGTCCTGACTTTC. It specifies CASSTPGLAGGSGANVLTF.

This clonotype turned up a few times. The chain links TRBV6-2 or TRBV6-3 to TRBJ2-1; 10 nucleotides align to TRBD1. The ends lost 6 bases at V and 1 base at J; junction bases unmatched: 6. The CDR3 runs to 16 residues. The germline V gene encodes CDR1 MNHEY and CDR2 SVGEGT. In DNA, the CDR3 is TGTGCCAGCAGAGACAGGGGGCGAGGGTCCTACAATGAGCAGTTCTTC. Protein: CASRDRGRGSYNEQFF.

On this clonotype: A junction end diverges from the germline sequence, so it may reflect a read error. The CDR3 region has the DNA TGTGCCAGCACCCTGACACTACAGGATGGCGGCACTGAAGCTTCCTTT. This codes for CASTLTLQDGGTEASF. This chain uses TRBV12-3 or TRBV12-4 with TRBJ1-1; weak D call: TRBD1 (5 bases). The CDR3 consists of 16 residues.

The gene calls are TRBV4-1 and TRBJ2-1, with 11 bases fitting TRBD2. The J segment lost 4 bases and the V segment lost 2 bases, leaving 4 bases of the junction unmatched. Germline CDR1 and CDR2: MGHRA and YSYEKL. This CDR3 spans 16 amino acids. CDR3 in amino acids: CASSQLVAGGYNEQFF. CDR3 DNA sequence: TGCGCCAGCAGCCAACTCGTAGCGGGAGGGTACAATGAGCAGTTCTTC.

This sequence joins TRBV5-6 and TRBJ1-1; D uncertain. Looked up from germline, CDR1 is SGHDT and CDR2 is YYEEEE. Trimming took 0 bases from V and 8 from J, leaving 20 bases between them. This CDR3 spans 16 amino acids. CDR3 region: CASSLGPTRSGREAFF. The CDR3 bases are TGTGCCAGCAGCTTGGGCCCGACAAGGTCTGGCAGAGAAGCTTTCTTT.

The rearrangement uses TRBV28 and TRBJ1-5, with D possibly being TRBD1 (5 bases). V lost 6 bases to trimming and J lost 4 bases, with 19 bases between them. The CDR3 runs 16 residues. The germline CDR1 and CDR2 sequences are MDHEN and SYDVKM. CDR3 coding DNA: TGTGCCAGCAGGGGTCGATTGTGGGGGAAGAATCAGCCCCAGCATTTT. It codes for CASRGRLWGKNQPQHF.